The 20 T cell receptor beta chains below all came from one sample that was sequenced in a study of blood T cell repertoires in COVID-19. Produced via immunoSEQ multiplex PCR; TCRdb's table is partial and in-frame only. The sample records 140,000 to 150,000 clones, more than 80% being singletons. The sample consisted of peripheral blood. The source of these receptors is a human donor with acute or convalescent COVID-19. The donor label of this sample is uncertain.

The chain joins TRBV19 to TRBJ1-5, with 8 bases matching TRBD1. V was pared by 2 bases and J by 4 bases, with 7 bases of the junction left unmatched. The CDR3 has 16 residues. CDR1 and CDR2 (germline): LNHDA, SQIVND (reference sequence). The CDR3 sequence is CASSIKDRVINQPQHF. CDR3 nucleotides: TGTGCCAGTAGTATAAAGGACAGGGTAATTAATCAGCCCCAGCATTTT.

The chain is built from TRBV11-1 and TRBJ1-2; D not resolved. The CDR3 consists of 16 residues. Germline V gene sequence: CDR1 SGHAT, CDR2 FQDESV (reference sequence). Trimming took 6 bases from V and 0 from J, leaving 17 bases between them. The CDR3 loop is CASRPTPGESNYGYTF. The CDR3 nucleotides are TGTGCCAGCAGACCAACGCCCGGGGAGTCTAACTATGGCTACACCTTC. Drawing the rest from reference TRBV11-1 and TRBJ1-2, the complete variable domain is EAEVAQSPRYKITEKSQAVAFWCDPISGHATLYWYRQILGQGPELLVQFQDESVVDDSQLPKDRFSAERLKGVDSTLKIQPAELGDSAMYLCASRPTPGESNYGYTFGSGTRLTVV.

This clone was observed a few times. This sequence joins TRBV6-1 and TRBJ1-2, with D unresolved. The germline V gene encodes CDR1 MNHNS and CDR2 SASEGT. V was cut by 2 bases and J by 4 bases, with 5 bases left in between. This CDR3 has 12 amino acids. DNA of the CDR3: TGTGCCAGCAGTGAAAGACTCTATGGCTACACCTTC. This codes for CASSERLYGYTF.

The sample holds a few counts of this clone. This chain joins TRBV5-1 and TRBJ1-3; tentatively, D is TRBD1 (6 bases). Germline CDR1 is SGHRS and CDR2 is YFSETQ. This CDR3 is built from 15 residues. Trimming cost V 4 bases and J 0 bases, with 11 bases left between them. The CDR3 reads CASSPTGTSGNTIYF. CDR3 sequence (DNA): TGCGCCAGCAGCCCAACAGGGACCTCTGGAAACACCATATATTTT.

The chain combines TRBV7-8 with TRBJ1-6, with D hard to call. The V gene's germline CDR1 is SGHVS and CDR2 FQNEAQ. This CDR3 contains 21 residues. V lost 1 base and J 3 bases, leaving 25 bases between the germline ends. For the CDR3, the DNA is TGTGCCAGCAGCTTAGAGGTGGGGTACTCTGAGGGATGGGACTATAATTCACCCCTCCACTTT. Translation: CASSLEVGYSEGWDYNSPLHF. The full variable domain, with the rest looked up from reference TRBV7-8 and TRBJ1-6, is GAGVSQSPRYKVAKRGQDVALRCDPISGHVSLFWYQQALGQGPEFLTYFQNEAQLDKSGLPSDRFFAERPEGSVSTLKIQRTQQEDSAVYLCASSLEVGYSEGWDYNSPLHFGNGTRLTVT.

The rearrangement joins TRBV6-6 to TRBJ2-7, with TRBD1 matching 8 bases. This CDR3 has 16 amino acids. Germline-derived CDR1 and CDR2 are MNHNY and SVGAGI (reference sequence). Trimming took 6 bases from V and 2 from J; bases not matched to a gene: 12. The CDR3 nucleotides read TGTGCCAGCAGCTCCGGGACAGGATTAAGACCCTACGAGCAGTACTTC. It yields the protein CASSSGTGLRPYEQYF.

The chain combines TRBV20-1 with TRBJ1-2, with D unclear. The V end was cut by 8 bases, the J end by 4 bases, with 11 bases between. Germline CDR1 is DFQATT and CDR2 is SNEGSKA (reference sequence). The CDR3 covers 11 residues. CDR3 bases: TGCAGTACTCCCCTTGGCTATGGCTACACCTTC. Translating gives CSTPLGYGYTF.

This chain connects TRBV4-2 to TRBJ2-1; TRBD1 is a possible D gene (6 bases). Germline lookup yields CDR1 LGHNA and CDR2 YNFKEQ. V lost 4 bases and J 5 bases, leaving 12 bases between the germline ends. The CDR3 extends over 14 amino acids. This chain's CDR3 is CASSPPRTDNEQFF. CDR3 nucleotides: TGTGCCAGCAGCCCCCCCCGGACAGACAATGAGCAGTTCTTC.

As regards this clone: Additional DNA sequences in this sample encode the identical CDR3. V usage is TRBV12-3 or TRBV12-4 and J usage is TRBJ1-1; D is unclear. CDR3 length: 13 amino acids. Trimming removed 5 bases at V and 1 base at J, with 8 bases between. Here the CDR3 reads CASSLTANTEAFF. In DNA, the CDR3 is TGTGCCAGCAGTCTCACAGCGAACACTGAAGCTTTCTTT.

Note on this clone: Mismatch with germline at one junction end may stem from a read error. The V and J genes are TRBV12-3 or TRBV12-4 and TRBJ1-3; no firm D call. This CDR3 is built from 11 residues. The CDR3 here is CASSSEITTDF. CDR3 in DNA: TGTGCCAGCAGTTCCGAAATAACTACTGATTTT.

This clone has just a few counts. The rearrangement uses TRBV27 and TRBJ2-7, with TRBD1 matching 7 bases. CDR3 size: 14 residues. The V and J ends lost 7 bases and 3 bases, in that order; junction bases with no gene match: 9. Looked up from germline, CDR1 is MNHEY and CDR2 is SMNVEV (reference sequence). This CDR3 reads CASKLGTALYEQYF. Written as DNA, the CDR3 is TGTGCCAGCAAACTCGGGACAGCCCTCTACGAGCAGTACTTC.

This clone was observed a single time. V is TRBV27 and J is TRBJ2-4; 8 nucleotides match TRBD2. The V gene's germline CDR1 is MNHEY and CDR2 SMNVEV (reference sequence). The CDR3 runs 12 residues. Trimming at V came to 8 bases and at J to 8 bases, leaving 5 bases not matched to a gene. CDR3 sequence reads: CASAGGRDIQYF. DNA of the CDR3: TGTGCCAGCGCGGGGGGCAGGGACATTCAGTACTTC.

The CDR3 nucleotides are TGTGCCAGCAGCTTGGTTTCAGGGAAGGGAAACACCATATATTTT. Translation gives CASSLVSGKGNTIYF. This chain joins TRBV5-6 and TRBJ1-3; maybe TRBD1 (5 bases). Trimming took off 0 bases at V and 4 bases at J, with 11 bases between the two ends. CDR1 is SGHDT, CDR2 YYEEEE, per germline. CDR3 size: 15 residues. Filled out from reference TRBV5-6 and TRBJ1-3, the complete variable domain reads DAGVTQSPTHLIKTRGQQVTLRCSPKSGHDTVSWYQQALGQGPQFIFQYYEEEERQRGNFPDRFSGHQFPNYSSELNVNALLLGDSALYLCASSLVSGKGNTIYFGEGSWLTVV.

The rearrangement links TRBV10-3 to TRBJ1-2, with TRBD1 matching over 7 bases. The CDR3 runs to 15 residues. The V gene end was trimmed by 6 bases and the J gene end by 6 bases; junction bases not matched to a gene: 13. CDR1 is ENHRY, CDR2 SYGVKD, per germline. CDR3 sequence: CAISPAGGGLDGYTF. The CDR3 coding sequence is TGTGCCATCAGCCCCGCGGGAGGGGGCCTCGATGGCTACACCTTC.

The chain links TRBV12-3 or TRBV12-4 to TRBJ2-2, with TRBD1 as a possible D gene (5 bases). The CDR3 has 13 amino acids. V gave up 6 bases and J gave up 5 bases, with 10 bases separating them. Here the CDR3 DNA reads TGTGCCAGCAGGCCGACAGTAACCGGGGAGCTGTTTTTT. This sequence encodes CASRPTVTGELFF.

J is TRBJ2-3 and V is TRBV19, with D unclear. From germline, CDR1 is LNHDA and CDR2 SQIVND (reference sequence). V was shortened by 7 bases and J by 2 bases, with 10 bases between the two germline ends. CDR3 length equals 13 residues. The chain's CDR3 is CASKEQSTDTQYF. CDR3 DNA sequence: TGTGCCAGTAAGGAACAGTCCACAGATACGCAGTATTTT.

The CDR3 nucleotides read TGTGCCAGCAGCTTAAACCAGCGGGGATTGGAAGATACGCAGTATTTT. Translation: CASSLNQRGLEDTQYF. This chain connects TRBV7-9 to TRBJ2-3, with 7 bases fitting TRBD2. Germline CDR1 reads SEHNR; CDR2 reads FQNEAQ (reference sequence). The CDR3 consists of 16 residues. V was clipped by 2 bases and J by 5 bases; unmatched bases: 10.

The chain links TRBV5-5 to TRBJ2-7; D is possibly TRBD1 (6 bases). Germline loops: CDR1 SGHKS, CDR2 YYEKEE (reference sequence). The CDR3 is 13 residues long. Trimming removed 5 bases at V and 6 bases at J, with 15 bases between. The CDR3: CASSLYREGEQYV. The CDR3, as DNA: TGTGCCAGCAGTTTGTACAGGGAAGGCGAGCAGTACGTC.

The chain has TRBV5-1 and TRBJ1-2; D gene unclear. The CDR3 runs to 12 residues. The germline V gene has CDR1 SGHRS and CDR2 YFSETQ. V dropped 2 bases and J dropped 7 bases, with 9 bases sitting between them. DNA for the CDR3: TGCGCCAGCAGCTTCACGGGGTCTGGCTACACCTTC. It codes for CASSFTGSGYTF.

The chain recombines TRBV5-4 with TRBJ1-2, with unresolved D. Germline CDR1 is SGHNT and CDR2 is YYREEE (reference sequence). The CDR3 extends over 14 amino acids. With 1 base removed from V and 1 base from J, the gap between germline ends came to 8 bases. The CDR3 spells CASSLRGFNYGYTF. The CDR3 nucleotides are TGTGCCAGCAGCTTGCGAGGATTTAACTATGGCTACACCTTC.